This TCR beta chain appears in the sequencing data of a study of cytomegalovirus exposure and HLA in healthy donors. Study findings and constraints: Presence/absence analyses treated sequencing depth as roughly uniform across donors.

PCR employed 60 Vbeta and 13 Jbeta primers. Data came from immunoSEQ multiplex PCR; TCRdb stores just in-frame clones and leaves some out. The table records some 91,000 clones, around 76% of them present only once. Note on this clone: Its antigen is still unknown.

V was pared by 5 bases and J by 0 bases, with 11 bases between. CDR1 and CDR2 from the germline V gene are SGHTA and FQGNSA. This CDR3 has 15 amino acids. This TCR was recovered from a middle-aged man in good health and CMV-seropositive. The sequenced sample was PBMCs. This chain connects TRBV7-2 to TRBJ2-1, with TRBD2 as a possible D gene (6 bases). The DNA for the CDR3 is TGTGCCAGCAGCGGACGTAGCGGCTCCTACAATGAGCAGTTCTTC. It encodes CASSGRSGSYNEQFF. Using reference TRBV7-2 and TRBJ2-1 for the parts outside the CDR3, the full variable domain is GAGVSQSPSNKVTEKGKDVELRCDPISGHTALYWYRQSLGQGLEFLIYFQGNSAPDKSGLPSDRFSAERTGGSVSTLTIQRTQQEDSAVYLCASSGRSGSYNEQFFGPGTRLTVL.